The entry that follows covers one TCR beta chain sequence. This record belongs to a study of CD8 T cells in Susac syndrome. Reverse transcription of roughly 0.5 to 1 ug RNA was carried out with random hexamers. TCRdb called the immunoSEQ multiplex PCR reads again in MiXCR, with one record for every CDR3 protein. This table has approximately 150,000 distinct CDR3 sequences, 93% appearing once. This CDR3 has 13 amino acids. With 2 bases removed from V and 5 bases from J, the gap between germline ends came to 12 bases. From germline, CDR1 is DFQATT and CDR2 SNEGSKA (reference sequence). The TCR originated in a human donor in good health. Sequences were obtained from CD4+ T cells from PBMCs. The V and J genes are TRBV20-1 and TRBJ2-5; no clear D. The CDR3 nucleotides read TGCAGTGCTAGAAAGCCCCAACGGGAGACCCAGTACTTC. Translation: CSARKPQRETQYF.